This TCR beta chain was recovered during a study of blood T cell repertoires in COVID-19. Study as a whole: Sources were T cells, B-cell-depleted T cells, or PBMCs; the material itself was cDNA or gDNA.

The data were produced by immunoSEQ multiplex PCR, yet TCRdb's version contains in-frame clones alone and is incomplete. The data hold 180,000 or so clones, with approximately 88% observed a single time. CDR3 length: 17 residues. V was clipped by 5 bases and J by 0 bases, with 20 bases between them. Germline lookup yields CDR1 GTSNPN and CDR2 SVGIG (reference sequence). Enrollees, about 18 to 89 years old, lived in fewer than 25 US areas. Each participant's cohort was designated according to participant-reported clinical history. This clone was found once. The TCR was taken from a woman aged 55-75 years who had recovered from COVID-19. The chain has TRBV30 and TRBJ1-5, with D perhaps matching TRBD1 (6 bases). Sequencing was carried out using PBMCs or T cells enriched from blood (not recorded which). The CDR3: CAWSSRGTSGSNQPQHF. CDR3 in DNA: TGTGCCTGGTCGTCACGAGGGACATCGGGTAGCAATCAGCCCCAGCATTTT.